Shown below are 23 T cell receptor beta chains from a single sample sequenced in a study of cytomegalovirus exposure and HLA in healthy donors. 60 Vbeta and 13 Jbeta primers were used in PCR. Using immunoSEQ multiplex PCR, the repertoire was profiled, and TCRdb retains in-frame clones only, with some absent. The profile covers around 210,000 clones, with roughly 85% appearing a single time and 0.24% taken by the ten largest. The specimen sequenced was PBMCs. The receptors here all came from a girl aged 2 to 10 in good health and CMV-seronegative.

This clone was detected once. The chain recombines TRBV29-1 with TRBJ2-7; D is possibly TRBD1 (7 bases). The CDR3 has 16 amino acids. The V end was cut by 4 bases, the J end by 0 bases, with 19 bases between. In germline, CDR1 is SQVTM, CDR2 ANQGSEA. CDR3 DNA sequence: TGCAGCGTTGGCGCGGCGCGGGACAGTAGCTCCTACGAGCAGTACTTC. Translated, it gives CSVGAARDSSSYEQYF.

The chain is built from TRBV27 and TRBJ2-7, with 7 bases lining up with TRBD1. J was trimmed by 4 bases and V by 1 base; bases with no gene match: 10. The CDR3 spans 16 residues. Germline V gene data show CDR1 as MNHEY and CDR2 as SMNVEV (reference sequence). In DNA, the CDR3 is TGTGCCAGCAGTTTATTATACCTAGGGGGCAAATACGAGCAGTACTTC. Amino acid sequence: CASSLLYLGGKYEQYF.

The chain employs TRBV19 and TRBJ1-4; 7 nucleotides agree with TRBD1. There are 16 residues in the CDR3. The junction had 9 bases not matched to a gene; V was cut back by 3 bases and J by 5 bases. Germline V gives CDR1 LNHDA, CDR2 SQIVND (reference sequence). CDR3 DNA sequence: TGTGCCAGTAGTATTGAATACAGGGGTGCCAATGAAAAACTGTTTTTT. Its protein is CASSIEYRGANEKLFF.

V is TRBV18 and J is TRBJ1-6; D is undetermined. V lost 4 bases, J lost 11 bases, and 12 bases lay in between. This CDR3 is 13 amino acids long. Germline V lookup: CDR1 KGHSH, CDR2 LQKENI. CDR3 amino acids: CASSLGGEAPLHF. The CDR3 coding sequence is TGTGCCAGCTCACTCGGCGGAGAGGCACCCCTCCACTTT.

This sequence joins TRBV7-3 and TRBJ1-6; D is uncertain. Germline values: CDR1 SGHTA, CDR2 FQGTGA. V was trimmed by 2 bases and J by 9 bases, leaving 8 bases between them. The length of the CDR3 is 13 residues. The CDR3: CASSLGGTSPLHF. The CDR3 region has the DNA TGTGCCAGCAGCTTAGGAGGCACTTCACCCCTCCACTTT.

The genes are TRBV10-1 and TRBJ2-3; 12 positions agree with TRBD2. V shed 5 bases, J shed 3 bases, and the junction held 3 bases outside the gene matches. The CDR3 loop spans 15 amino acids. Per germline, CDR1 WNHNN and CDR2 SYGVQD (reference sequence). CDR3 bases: TGCGCCAGCAGTTTGACTAGCGGGAGAACAGATACGCAGTATTTT. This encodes CASSLTSGRTDTQYF.

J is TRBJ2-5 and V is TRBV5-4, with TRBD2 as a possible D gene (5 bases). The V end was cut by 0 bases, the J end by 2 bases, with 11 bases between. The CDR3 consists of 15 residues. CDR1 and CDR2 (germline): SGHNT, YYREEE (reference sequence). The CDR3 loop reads CASSLVKGGQETQYF. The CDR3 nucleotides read TGTGCCAGCAGCTTGGTAAAGGGCGGGCAAGAGACCCAGTACTTC.

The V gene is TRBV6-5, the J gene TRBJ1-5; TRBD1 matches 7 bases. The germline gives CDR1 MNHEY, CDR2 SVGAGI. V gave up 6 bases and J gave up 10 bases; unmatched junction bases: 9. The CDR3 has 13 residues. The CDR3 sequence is CASRRTTGSPQHF. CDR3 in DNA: TGTGCCAGCAGAAGGACGACAGGGTCCCCCCAGCATTTT.

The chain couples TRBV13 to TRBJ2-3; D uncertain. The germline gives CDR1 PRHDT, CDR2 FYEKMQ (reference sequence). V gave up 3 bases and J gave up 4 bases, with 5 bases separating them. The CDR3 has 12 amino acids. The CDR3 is CASSFYPDTQYF. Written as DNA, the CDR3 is TGTGCCAGCAGCTTCTACCCAGATACGCAGTATTTT.

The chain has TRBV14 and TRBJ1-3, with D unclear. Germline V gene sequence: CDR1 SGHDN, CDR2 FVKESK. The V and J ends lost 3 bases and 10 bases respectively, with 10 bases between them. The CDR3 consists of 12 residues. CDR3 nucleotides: TGTGCCAGCAGCCAGTCCGGAGGAACCATATATTTT. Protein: CASSQSGGTIYF.

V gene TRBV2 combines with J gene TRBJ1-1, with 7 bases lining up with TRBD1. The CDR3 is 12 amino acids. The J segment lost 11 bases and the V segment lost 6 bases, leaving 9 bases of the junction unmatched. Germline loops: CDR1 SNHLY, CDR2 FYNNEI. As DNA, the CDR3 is TGTGCCAGCAGCCCAGACAGGGCGGGGGCTTTCTTT. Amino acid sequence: CASSPDRAGAFF.

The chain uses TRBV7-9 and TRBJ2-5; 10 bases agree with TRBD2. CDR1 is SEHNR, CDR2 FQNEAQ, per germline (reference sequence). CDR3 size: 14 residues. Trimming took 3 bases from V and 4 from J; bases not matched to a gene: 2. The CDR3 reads CASSFLAGVETQYF. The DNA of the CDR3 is TGTGCCAGCAGCTTCCTAGCGGGGGTAGAGACCCAGTACTTC.

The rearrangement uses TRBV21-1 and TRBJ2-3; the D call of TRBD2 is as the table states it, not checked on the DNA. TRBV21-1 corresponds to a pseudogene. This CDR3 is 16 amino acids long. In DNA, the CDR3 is TGTGCCAGCAGCAGGAGGACTAGCGGCCCACTAGATACGCAGTATTTT. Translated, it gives CASSRRTSGPLDTQYF.

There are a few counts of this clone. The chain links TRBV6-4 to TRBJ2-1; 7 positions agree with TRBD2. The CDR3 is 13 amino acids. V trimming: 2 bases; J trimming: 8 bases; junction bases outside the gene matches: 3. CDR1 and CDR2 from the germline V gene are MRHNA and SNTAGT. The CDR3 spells CASSDRLADEQFF. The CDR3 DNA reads TGTGCCAGCAGTGACCGGCTAGCGGATGAGCAGTTCTTC.

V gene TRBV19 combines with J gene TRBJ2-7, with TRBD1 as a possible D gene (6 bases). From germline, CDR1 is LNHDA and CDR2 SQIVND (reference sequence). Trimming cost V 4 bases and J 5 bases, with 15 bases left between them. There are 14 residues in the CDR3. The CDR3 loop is CASSRTVGFNEQYF. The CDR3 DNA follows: TGTGCCAGTAGTAGGACAGTCGGCTTCAACGAGCAGTACTTC.

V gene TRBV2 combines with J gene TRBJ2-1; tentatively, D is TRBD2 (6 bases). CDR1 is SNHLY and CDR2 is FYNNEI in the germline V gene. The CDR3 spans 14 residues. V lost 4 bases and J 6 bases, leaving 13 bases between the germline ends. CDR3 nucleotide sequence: TGTGCCAGCAGTGTGACTAGTTGGAGCAATGAGCAGTTCTTC. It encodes CASSVTSWSNEQFF.

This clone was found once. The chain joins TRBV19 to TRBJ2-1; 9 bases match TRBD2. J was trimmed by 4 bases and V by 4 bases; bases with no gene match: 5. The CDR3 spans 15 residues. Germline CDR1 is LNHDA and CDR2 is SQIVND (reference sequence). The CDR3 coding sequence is TGTGCCAGTAGTACCGCGGGGGGGGGTTACAATGAGCAGTTCTTC. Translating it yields CASSTAGGGYNEQFF.

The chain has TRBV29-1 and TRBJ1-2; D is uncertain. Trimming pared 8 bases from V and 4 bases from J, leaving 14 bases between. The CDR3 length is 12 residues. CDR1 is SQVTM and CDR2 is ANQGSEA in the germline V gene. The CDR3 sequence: CSSYSGFYGYTF. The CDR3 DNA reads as TGCAGCTCATACAGCGGGTTCTATGGCTACACCTTC.

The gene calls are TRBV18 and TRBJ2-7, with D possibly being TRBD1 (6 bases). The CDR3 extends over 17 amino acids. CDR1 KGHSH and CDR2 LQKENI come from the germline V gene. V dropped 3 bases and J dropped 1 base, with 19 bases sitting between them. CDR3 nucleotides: TGTGCCAGCTCACCTGAATTTGACAGGTCTAAATCCTACGAGCAGTACTTC. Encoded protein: CASSPEFDRSKSYEQYF.

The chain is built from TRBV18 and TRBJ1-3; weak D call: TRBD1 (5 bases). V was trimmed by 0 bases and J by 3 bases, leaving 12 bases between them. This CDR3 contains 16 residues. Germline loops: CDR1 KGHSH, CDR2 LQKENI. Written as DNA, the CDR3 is TGTGCCAGCTCACCACCAGGGGCCCTTGTTGGAAACACCATATATTTT. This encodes CASSPPGALVGNTIYF.

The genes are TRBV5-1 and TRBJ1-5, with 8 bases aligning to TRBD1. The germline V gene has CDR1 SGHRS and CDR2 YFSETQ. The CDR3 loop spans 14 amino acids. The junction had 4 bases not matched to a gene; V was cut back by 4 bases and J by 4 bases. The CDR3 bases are TGCGCCAGCAGCAAACAGGGGGGGAATCAGCCCCAGCATTTT. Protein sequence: CASSKQGGNQPQHF.

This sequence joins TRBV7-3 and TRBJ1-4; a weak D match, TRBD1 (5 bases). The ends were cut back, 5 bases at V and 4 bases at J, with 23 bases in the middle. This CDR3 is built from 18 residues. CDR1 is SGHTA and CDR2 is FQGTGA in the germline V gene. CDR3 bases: TGTGCCAGCAGCCACGTTAGGCCAGGGCGACTAGATAATGAAAAACTGTTTTTT. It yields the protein CASSHVRPGRLDNEKLFF.

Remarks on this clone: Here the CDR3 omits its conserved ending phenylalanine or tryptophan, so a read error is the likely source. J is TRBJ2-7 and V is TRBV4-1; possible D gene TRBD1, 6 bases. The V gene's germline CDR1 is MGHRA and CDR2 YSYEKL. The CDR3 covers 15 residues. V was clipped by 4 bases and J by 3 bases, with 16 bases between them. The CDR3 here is CASSPSRDTDYEQYL. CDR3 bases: TGCGCCAGCAGCCCGTCGAGGGACACTGACTACGAGCAGTACCTC.